Shown below are 12 T cell receptor beta chains from a single sample sequenced in a study of control samples from healthy donors and cancer patients. TCRdb keeps only in-frame clones here, not all; method: immunoSEQ multiplex PCR. The table has about 110,000 clones, roughly 90% seen once. The sample was blood. The receptors shown here come from a woman in her forties or fifties in good health.

This sequence joins TRBV7-3 and TRBJ1-1; TRBD1 aligns across 7 bases. Trimming removed 7 bases from V and 5 bases from J; junction bases left unmatched: 7. The CDR3 runs 13 residues. Germline V lookup: CDR1 SGHTA, CDR2 FQGTGA. CDR3 DNA: TGTGCCAGCACCCGCGACAGGGCAACTGAAGCTTTCTTT. This translates into CASTRDRATEAFF.

The chain recombines TRBV19 with TRBJ2-7; perhaps D is TRBD1 or TRBD2 (5 bases each). Trimming removed 5 bases from V and 2 bases from J, with 16 bases in between. The CDR3 runs 15 residues. The germline gives CDR1 LNHDA, CDR2 SQIVND (reference sequence). The CDR3 protein is CASSASGTDTYEQYF. The CDR3 coding sequence is TGTGCCAGTAGTGCATCCGGGACGGATACCTACGAGCAGTACTTC.

The chain joins TRBV7-6 to TRBJ1-3; D unresolved. Trimming removed 5 bases at V and 6 bases at J, with 11 bases between. CDR3 size: 13 residues. The germline V gene has CDR1 SGHVS and CDR2 FNYEAQ. The CDR3 DNA reads TGTGCCAGCAGCAAAACGGCCCAAAACACCATATATTTT. Translated: CASSKTAQNTIYF.

This rearrangement joins TRBV6-2 or TRBV6-3 to TRBJ2-3; 11 bases agree with TRBD2. Unmatched junction bases numbered 2, after V lost 4 bases and J lost 2 bases. This CDR3 is built from 15 residues. Germline CDR1 reads MNHEY; CDR2 reads SVGEGT. The CDR3 bases are TGTGCCAGCAGTTCACTAGCGGGAGACACAGATACGCAGTATTTT. Translating gives CASSSLAGDTDTQYF.

The chain uses TRBV10-3 and TRBJ2-4; 13 bases agree with TRBD2. V was pared by 0 bases and J by 0 bases, with 14 bases of the junction left unmatched. Germline V gives CDR1 ENHRY, CDR2 SYGVKD. The CDR3 runs 22 residues. This chain's CDR3 is CAISESKPSTSGRELAKNIQYF. CDR3 DNA sequence: TGTGCCATCAGTGAGTCGAAGCCCTCCACTAGCGGGAGGGAGTTAGCCAAAAACATTCAGTACTTC.

The chain is built from TRBV7-8 and TRBJ2-1; 7 nucleotides line up with TRBD1. This CDR3 region has 12 residues. The junction had 2 bases not matched to a gene; V was cut back by 5 bases and J by 7 bases. Germline loops: CDR1 SGHVS, CDR2 FQNEAQ. The CDR3 reads CASSRGRNEQFF. The CDR3 region has the DNA TGTGCCAGCAGCAGGGGGCGGAATGAGCAGTTCTTC.

The genes are TRBV19 and TRBJ1-5; D not resolved. Germline loops: CDR1 LNHDA, CDR2 SQIVND (reference sequence). V lost 1 base to trimming and J lost 5 bases, with 12 bases between them. The CDR3 runs 15 residues. In nucleotides, the CDR3 is TGTGCCAGTAGTATAGTCAATACTAACGATCAGCCCCAGCATTTT. It yields the protein CASSIVNTNDQPQHF.

The rearrangement joins TRBV4-3 to TRBJ2-3; D remains ambiguous. Trimming cost V 0 bases and J 5 bases, with 6 bases left between them. The germline V gene encodes CDR1 LGHNA and CDR2 YSLEER. The CDR3 runs 13 residues. The CDR3 DNA is TGCGCCAGCAGCCAAGATCCTGGAGATACGCAGTATTTT. Translating gives CASSQDPGDTQYF.

J is TRBJ2-1 and V is TRBV27; 11 nucleotides match TRBD1. The CDR3 sequence is 16 residues long. V shed 1 base, J shed 9 bases, and the junction held 8 bases outside the gene matches. Germline V gene sequence: CDR1 MNHEY, CDR2 SMNVEV (reference sequence). CDR3 in amino acids: CASSLWTGTGGAEQFF. CDR3 nucleotide sequence: TGTGCCAGCAGTTTATGGACGGGGACAGGGGGGGCTGAGCAGTTCTTC.

The chain combines TRBV7-9 with TRBJ1-3; D is unresolved. Trimming took off 1 base at V and 4 bases at J, with 14 bases between the two ends. The germline V gene has CDR1 SEHNR and CDR2 FQNEAQ (reference sequence). This CDR3 region has 16 residues. The CDR3 loop is CASSLGLALEGNTIYF. The CDR3 DNA reads TGTGCCAGCAGCTTAGGTTTGGCCCTCGAGGGAAACACCATATATTTT.

The rearrangement links TRBV7-8 to TRBJ2-1; 13 bases are shared with TRBD2. The V and J ends lost 5 bases and 8 bases, in that order; junction bases with no gene match: 9. Germline V CDR1 and CDR2: SGHVS, FQNEAQ. This CDR3 has 16 residues. In DNA, the CDR3 is TGTGCCAGCAGCCCTAATCGACTAGCGGGGGGAGATGAGCAGTTCTTC. This sequence encodes CASSPNRLAGGDEQFF.

V is TRBV7-2 and J is TRBJ1-5; D is uncertain. This CDR3 has 16 residues. Trimming stripped 5 bases from V and 1 base from J, with 15 bases between. The germline gives CDR1 SGHTA, CDR2 FQGNSA. The CDR3 is CASSARTVGSNQPQHF. CDR3 nucleotide sequence: TGTGCCAGCAGCGCCCGGACCGTAGGGAGCAATCAGCCCCAGCATTTT.